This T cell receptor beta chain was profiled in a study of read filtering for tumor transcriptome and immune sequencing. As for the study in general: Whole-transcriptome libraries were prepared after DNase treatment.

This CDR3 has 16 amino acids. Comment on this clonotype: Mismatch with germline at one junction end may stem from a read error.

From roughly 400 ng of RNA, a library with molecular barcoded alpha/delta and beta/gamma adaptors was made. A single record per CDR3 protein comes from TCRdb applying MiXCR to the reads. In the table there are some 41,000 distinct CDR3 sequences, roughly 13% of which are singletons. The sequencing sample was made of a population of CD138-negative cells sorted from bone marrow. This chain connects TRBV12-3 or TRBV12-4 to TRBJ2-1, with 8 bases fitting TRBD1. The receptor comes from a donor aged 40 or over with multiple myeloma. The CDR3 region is CAGSIGQGMKHHEQFF. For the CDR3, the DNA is TGTGCCGGCAGTATTGGACAGGGAATGAAACACCATGAGCAGTTCTTC.